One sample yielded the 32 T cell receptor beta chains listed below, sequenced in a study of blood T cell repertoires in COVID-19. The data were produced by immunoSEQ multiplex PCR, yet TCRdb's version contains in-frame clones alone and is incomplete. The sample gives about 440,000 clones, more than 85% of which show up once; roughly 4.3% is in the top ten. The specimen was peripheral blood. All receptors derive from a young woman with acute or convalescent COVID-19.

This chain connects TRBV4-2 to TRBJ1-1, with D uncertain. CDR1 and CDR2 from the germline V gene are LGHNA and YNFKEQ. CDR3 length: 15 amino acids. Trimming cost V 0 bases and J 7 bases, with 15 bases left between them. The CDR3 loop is CASSQDAGKGDEAFF. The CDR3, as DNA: TGTGCCAGCAGCCAAGATGCGGGGAAGGGAGATGAAGCTTTCTTT.

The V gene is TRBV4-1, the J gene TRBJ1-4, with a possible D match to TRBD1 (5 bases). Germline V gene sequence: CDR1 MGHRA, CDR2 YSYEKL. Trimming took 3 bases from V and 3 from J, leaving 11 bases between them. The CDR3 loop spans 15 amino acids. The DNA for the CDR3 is TGCGCCAGCAGCCAGCAGGGACTGTCTAATGAAAAACTGTTTTTT. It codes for CASSQQGLSNEKLFF.

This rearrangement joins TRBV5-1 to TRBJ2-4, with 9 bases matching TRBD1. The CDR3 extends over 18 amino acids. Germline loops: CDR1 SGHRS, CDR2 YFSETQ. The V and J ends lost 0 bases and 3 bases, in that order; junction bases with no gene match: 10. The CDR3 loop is CASSLARGQGIVKNIQYF. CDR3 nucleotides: TGCGCCAGCAGCTTGGCGCGGGGACAGGGAATTGTCAAAAACATTCAGTACTTC.

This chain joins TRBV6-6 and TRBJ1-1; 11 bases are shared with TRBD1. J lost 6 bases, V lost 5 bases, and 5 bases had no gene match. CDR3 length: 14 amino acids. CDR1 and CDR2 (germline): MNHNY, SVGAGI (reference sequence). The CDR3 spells CASSLDRGHPEAFF. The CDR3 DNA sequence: TGTGCCAGCAGTCTGGACAGGGGGCACCCTGAAGCTTTCTTT.

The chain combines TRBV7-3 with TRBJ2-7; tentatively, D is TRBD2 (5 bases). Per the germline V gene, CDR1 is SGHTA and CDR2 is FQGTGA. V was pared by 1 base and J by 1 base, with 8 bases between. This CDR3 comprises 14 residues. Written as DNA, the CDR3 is TGTGCCAGCAGCTTAATCCCGGGATCCTACGAGCAGTACTTC. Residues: CASSLIPGSYEQYF.

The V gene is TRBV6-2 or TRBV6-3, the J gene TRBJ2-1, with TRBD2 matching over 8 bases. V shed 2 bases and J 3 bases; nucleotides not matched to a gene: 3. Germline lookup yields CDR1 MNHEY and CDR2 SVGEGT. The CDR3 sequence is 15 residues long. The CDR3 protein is CASSYGRGDYNEQFF. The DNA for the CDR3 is TGTGCCAGCAGTTACGGGCGGGGGGACTACAATGAGCAGTTCTTC.

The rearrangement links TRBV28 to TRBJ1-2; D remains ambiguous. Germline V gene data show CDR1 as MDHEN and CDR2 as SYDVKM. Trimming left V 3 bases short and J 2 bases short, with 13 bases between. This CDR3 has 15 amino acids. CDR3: CASSFREPPNYGYTF. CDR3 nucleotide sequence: TGTGCCAGCAGTTTCCGGGAACCTCCCAACTATGGCTACACCTTC.

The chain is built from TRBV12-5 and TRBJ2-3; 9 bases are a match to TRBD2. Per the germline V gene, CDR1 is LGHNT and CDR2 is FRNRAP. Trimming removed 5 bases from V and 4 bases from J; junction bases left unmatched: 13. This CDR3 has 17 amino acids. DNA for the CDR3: TGTGCTAGTGGTCCCTACATTACGGGACTAGCATCAGATACGCAGTATTTT. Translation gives CASGPYITGLASDTQYF.

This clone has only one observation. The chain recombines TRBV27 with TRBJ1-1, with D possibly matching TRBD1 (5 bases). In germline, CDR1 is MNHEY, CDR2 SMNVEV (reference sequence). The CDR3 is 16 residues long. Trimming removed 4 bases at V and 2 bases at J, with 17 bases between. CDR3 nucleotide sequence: TGTGCCAGCAGTTCCTCCTGGGTAGGGGTTAACACTGAAGCTTTCTTT. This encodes CASSSSWVGVNTEAFF.

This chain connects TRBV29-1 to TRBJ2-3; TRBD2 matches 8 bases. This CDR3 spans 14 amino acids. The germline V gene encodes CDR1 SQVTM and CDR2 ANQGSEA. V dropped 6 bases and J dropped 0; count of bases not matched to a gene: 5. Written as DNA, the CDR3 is TGCAGCGTGGTGACTAGCGTGAGCACAGATACGCAGTATTTT. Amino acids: CSVVTSVSTDTQYF.

CDR3 loop: CASSLGAEGYYGYTF. Written as DNA, the CDR3 is TGTGCCAGCAGCCTCGGTGCGGAGGGATACTATGGCTACACCTTC. The rearrangement links TRBV3-1 (or the pseudogene TRBV3-2) to TRBJ1-2; D is uncertain. Germline V CDR1 and CDR2: LGHDT, YNNKEL (reference sequence). With 4 bases removed from V and 3 bases from J, the gap between germline ends came to 15 bases. This CDR3 is 15 amino acids long.

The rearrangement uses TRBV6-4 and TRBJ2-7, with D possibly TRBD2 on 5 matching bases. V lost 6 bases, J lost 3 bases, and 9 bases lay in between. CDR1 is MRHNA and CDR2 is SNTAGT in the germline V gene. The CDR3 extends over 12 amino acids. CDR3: CASRERVYEQYF. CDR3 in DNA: TGTGCCAGCAGGGAGAGGGTCTACGAGCAGTACTTC.

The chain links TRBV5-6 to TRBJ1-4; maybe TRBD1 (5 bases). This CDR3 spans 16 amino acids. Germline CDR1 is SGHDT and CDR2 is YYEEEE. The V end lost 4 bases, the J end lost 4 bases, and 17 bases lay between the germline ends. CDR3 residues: CASSPGVRGSNEKLFF. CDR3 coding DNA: TGTGCCAGCAGCCCGGGGGTGCGGGGAAGTAATGAAAAACTGTTTTTT. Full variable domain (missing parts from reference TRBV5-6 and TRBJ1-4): DAGVTQSPTHLIKTRGQQVTLRCSPKSGHDTVSWYQQALGQGPQFIFQYYEEEERQRGNFPDRFSGHQFPNYSSELNVNALLLGDSALYLCASSPGVRGSNEKLFFGSGTQLSVL.

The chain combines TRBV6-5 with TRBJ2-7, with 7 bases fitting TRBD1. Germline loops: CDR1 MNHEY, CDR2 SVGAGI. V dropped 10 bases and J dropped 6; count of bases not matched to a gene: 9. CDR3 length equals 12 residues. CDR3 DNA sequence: TGTGCCATACGCCCAGGGGGTCCCGAGCAGTACTTC. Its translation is CAIRPGGPEQYF.

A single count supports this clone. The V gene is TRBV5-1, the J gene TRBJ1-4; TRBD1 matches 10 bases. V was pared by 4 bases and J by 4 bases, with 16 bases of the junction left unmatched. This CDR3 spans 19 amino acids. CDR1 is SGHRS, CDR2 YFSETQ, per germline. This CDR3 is CASSLEPRGQGDLNEKLFF. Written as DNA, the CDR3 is TGCGCCAGCAGCCTCGAACCCAGAGGACAGGGGGACCTTAATGAAAAACTGTTTTTT.

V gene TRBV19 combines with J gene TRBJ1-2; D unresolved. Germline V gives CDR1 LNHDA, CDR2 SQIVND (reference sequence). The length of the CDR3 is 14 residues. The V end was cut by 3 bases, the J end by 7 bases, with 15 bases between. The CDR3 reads CASSIGGGVRGYTF. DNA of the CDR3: TGTGCCAGTAGTATTGGAGGTGGGGTACGTGGCTACACCTTC.

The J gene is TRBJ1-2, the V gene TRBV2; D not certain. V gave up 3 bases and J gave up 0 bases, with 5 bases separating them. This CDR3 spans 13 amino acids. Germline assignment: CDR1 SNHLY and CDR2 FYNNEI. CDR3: CASSDGPNYGYTF. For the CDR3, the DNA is TGTGCCAGCAGTGACGGTCCTAACTATGGCTACACCTTC.

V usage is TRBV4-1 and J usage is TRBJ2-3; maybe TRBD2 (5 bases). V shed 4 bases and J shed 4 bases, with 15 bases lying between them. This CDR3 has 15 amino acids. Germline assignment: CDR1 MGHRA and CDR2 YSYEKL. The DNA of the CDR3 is TGCGCCAGCAGCCTCGGTTACGGAGGTGCAGATACGCAGTATTTT. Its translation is CASSLGYGGADTQYF.

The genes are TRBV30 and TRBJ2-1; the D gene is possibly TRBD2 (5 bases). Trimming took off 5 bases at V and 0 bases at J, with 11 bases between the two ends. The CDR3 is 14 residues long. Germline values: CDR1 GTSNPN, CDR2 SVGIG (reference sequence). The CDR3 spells CAWDPGSSYNEQFF. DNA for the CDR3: TGTGCCTGGGATCCGGGATCCTCCTACAATGAGCAGTTCTTC.

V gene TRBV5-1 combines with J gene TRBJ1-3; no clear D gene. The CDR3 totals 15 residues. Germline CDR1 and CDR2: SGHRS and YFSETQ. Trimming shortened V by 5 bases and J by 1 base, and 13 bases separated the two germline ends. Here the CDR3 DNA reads TGCGCCAGCAGAAGGGAGAGCTCATCTGGAAACACCATATATTTT. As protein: CASRRESSSGNTIYF.

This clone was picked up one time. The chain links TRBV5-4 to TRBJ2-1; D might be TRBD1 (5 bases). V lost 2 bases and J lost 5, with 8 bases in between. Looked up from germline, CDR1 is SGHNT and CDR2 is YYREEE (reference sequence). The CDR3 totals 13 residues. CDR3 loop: CASSLIGDNEQFF. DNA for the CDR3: TGTGCCAGCAGCTTAATAGGGGACAATGAGCAGTTCTTC.

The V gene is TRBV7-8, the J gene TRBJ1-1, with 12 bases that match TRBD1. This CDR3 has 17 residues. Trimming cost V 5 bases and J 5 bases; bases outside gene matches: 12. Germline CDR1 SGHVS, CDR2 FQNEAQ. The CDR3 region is CASSPGQGAVWRTEAFF. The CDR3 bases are TGTGCCAGCAGCCCGGGACAGGGGGCGGTTTGGAGGACTGAAGCTTTCTTT.

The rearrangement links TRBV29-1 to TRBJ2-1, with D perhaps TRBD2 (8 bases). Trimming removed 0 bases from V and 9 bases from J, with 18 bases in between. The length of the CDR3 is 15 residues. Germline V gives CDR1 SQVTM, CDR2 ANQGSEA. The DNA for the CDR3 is TGCAGCGTTGAAGACGAGACAGGGCGGGGGGCTGAGCAGTTCTTC. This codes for CSVEDETGRGAEQFF.

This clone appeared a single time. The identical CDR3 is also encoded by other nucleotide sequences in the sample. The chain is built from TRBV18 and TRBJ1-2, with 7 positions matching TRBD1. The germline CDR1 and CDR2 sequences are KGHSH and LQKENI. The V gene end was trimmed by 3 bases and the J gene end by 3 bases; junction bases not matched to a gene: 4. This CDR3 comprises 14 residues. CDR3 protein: CASSPGQGDYGYTF. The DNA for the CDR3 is TGTGCCAGCTCACCTGGCCAGGGGGACTATGGCTACACCTTC. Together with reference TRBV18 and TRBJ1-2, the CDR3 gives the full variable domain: NAGVMQNPRHLVRRRGQEARLRCSPMKGHSHVYWYRQLPEEGLKFMVYLQKENIIDESGMPKERFSAEFPKEGPSILRIQQVVRGDSAAYFCASSPGQGDYGYTFGSGTRLTVV.

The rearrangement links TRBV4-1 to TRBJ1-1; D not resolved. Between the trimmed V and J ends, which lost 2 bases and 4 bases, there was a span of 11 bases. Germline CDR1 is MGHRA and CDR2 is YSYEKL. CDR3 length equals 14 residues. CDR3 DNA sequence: TGCGCCAGCAGCCAATTAAACAGTCGCACTGAAGCTTTCTTT. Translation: CASSQLNSRTEAFF.

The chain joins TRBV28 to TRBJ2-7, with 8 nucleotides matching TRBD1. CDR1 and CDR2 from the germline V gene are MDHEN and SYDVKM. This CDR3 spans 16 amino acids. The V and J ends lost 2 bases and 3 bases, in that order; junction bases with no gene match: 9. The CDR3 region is CASSLEGQGAFYEQYF. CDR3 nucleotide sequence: TGTGCCAGCAGTTTAGAAGGGCAGGGGGCATTCTACGAGCAGTACTTC.

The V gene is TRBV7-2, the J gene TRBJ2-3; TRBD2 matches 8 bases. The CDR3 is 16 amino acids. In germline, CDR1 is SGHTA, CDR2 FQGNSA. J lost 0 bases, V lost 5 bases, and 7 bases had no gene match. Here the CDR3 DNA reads TGTGCCAGCAGCAAAGGACTAGCCTACAGCACAGATACGCAGTATTTT. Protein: CASSKGLAYSTDTQYF.

CDR3 coding DNA: TGTGCCAGCTCACATGGCTATGGCTACACCTTC. Residues: CASSHGYGYTF. The V and J genes are TRBV25-1 and TRBJ1-2; no reliable D call. CDR1 and CDR2 from the germline V gene are MGHDK and SYGVNS. CDR3 size: 11 residues. The V gene lost 8 bases and the J gene lost 4 bases, with 8 bases spanning the gap.

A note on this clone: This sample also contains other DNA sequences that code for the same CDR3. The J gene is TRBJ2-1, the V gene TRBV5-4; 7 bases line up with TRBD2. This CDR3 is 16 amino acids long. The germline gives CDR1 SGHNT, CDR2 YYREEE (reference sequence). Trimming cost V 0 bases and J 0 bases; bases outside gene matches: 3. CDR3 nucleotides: TGTGCCAGCAGCTTGGGGCCGGGGGGCTCCTACAATGAGCAGTTCTTC. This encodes CASSLGPGGSYNEQFF.

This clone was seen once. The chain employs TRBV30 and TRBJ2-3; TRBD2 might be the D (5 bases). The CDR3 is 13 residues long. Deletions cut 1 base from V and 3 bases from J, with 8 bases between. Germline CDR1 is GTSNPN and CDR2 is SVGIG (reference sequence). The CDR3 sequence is CAWSGGNTDTQYF. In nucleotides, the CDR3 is TGTGCCTGGAGTGGAGGGAATACAGATACGCAGTATTTT.

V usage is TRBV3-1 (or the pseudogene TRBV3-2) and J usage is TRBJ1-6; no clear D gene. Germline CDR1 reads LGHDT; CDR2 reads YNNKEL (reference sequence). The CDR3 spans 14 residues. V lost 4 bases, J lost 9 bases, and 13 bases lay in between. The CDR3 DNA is TGTGCCAGCAGCCCCGGTCGGGGAACTTCACCCCTCCACTTT. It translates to CASSPGRGTSPLHF.

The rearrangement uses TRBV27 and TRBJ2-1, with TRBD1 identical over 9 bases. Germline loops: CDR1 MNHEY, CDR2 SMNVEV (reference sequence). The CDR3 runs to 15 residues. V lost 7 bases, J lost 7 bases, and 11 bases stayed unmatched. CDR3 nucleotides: TGTGCCAGCACCAGACCGGGACAGGGCAAAAATGAGCAGTTCTTC. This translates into CASTRPGQGKNEQFF.